The TCR beta chain under discussion was sequenced for a study of OX40 agonist ivuxolimab in advanced cancers. For the study at large: Prior checkpoint blockade (anti-PD-1, anti-PD-L1 or anti-CTLA-4) was permitted; approximately 40% had it. Study findings and constraints: Among T cells, CD8+ cells averaged more expanded clones than CD4+ cells. There was clonal expansion of CD4+ and CD8+ blood T cells by week 6 at 0.1 to 3.0 mg/kg.

The V end was cut by 4 bases, the J end by 4 bases, with 7 bases between. The CDR3 consists of 12 residues. CDR1 and CDR2 from the germline V gene are LNHDA and SQIVND (reference sequence). The table came from immunoSEQ multiplex PCR; TCRdb's copy has only in-frame clones and leaves some out. The sample contains tens of thousands of clones, roughly 84% of which appear only once. Blood was sampled at baseline, cycle 4 day 1, and cycle 7 day 1. As concerns this clone: Its antigen is currently unknown.

This receptor was identified in an adult with an advanced solid tumor such as melanoma, head and neck, liver or kidney cancer. The sequenced sample was CD4+ or CD8+ T cells sorted from blood, obtained in a trial of the OX40 agonist ivuxolimab. V usage is TRBV19 and J usage is TRBJ1-2; D is uncertain. CDR3 region: CASSSQLYGYTF. In DNA, the CDR3 is TGTGCCAGTAGTAGTCAGCTCTATGGCTACACCTTC. Full variable domain (missing parts from reference TRBV19 and TRBJ1-2): DGGITQSPKYLFRKEGQNVTLSCEQNLNHDAMYWYRQDPGQGLRLIYYSQIVNDFQKGDIAEGYSVSREKKESFPLTVTSAQKNPTAFYLCASSSQLYGYTFGSGTRLTVV.